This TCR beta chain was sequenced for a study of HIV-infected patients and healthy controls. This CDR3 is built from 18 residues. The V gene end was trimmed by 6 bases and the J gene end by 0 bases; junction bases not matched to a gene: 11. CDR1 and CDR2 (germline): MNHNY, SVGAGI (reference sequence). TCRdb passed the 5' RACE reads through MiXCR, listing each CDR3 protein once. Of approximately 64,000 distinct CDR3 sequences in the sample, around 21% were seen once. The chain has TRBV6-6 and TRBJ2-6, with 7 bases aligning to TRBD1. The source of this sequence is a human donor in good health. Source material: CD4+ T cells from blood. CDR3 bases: TGTGCCAGCAGCGCTGCTGCGGACAGGTTCTCTGGGGCCAACGTCCTGACTTTC. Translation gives CASSAAADRFSGANVLTF.